This is a list of T cell receptor beta chains from one sample in a study of T cell responses to AZD1222 COVID-19 vaccine. Assay used: immunoSEQ multiplex PCR; TCRdb lists only in-frame clones, some missing. The sample lists about 120,000 clones, around 94% occurring once. The input for sequencing was peripheral blood, taken on day 0 of AZD1222 vaccination. The origin of the receptors is an adult in good health. CDR3s include the opening cysteine and the closing phenylalanine or tryptophan. A D gene is named only where the DNA matches it firmly. Where a row states a size, it is once, few, many or the class of an expanded clone; other rows omit it.

d_call	j_call	v_call	clone_size	cdr3_length	cdr3_aa	cdr3_nt
.	TRBJ2-3	TRBV15	.	16	CATSRDLGASTDTQYF	TGTGCCACCAGCAGAGATCTAGGGGCTAGCACAGATACGCAGTATTTT
TRBD1	TRBJ1-1	TRBV29-1	once	13	CSAYRGLFTEAFF	TGCAGCGCCTACAGGGGGCTGTTCACTGAAGCTTTCTTT
.	TRBJ2-1	TRBV19	.	14	CASRNYLRGNEQFF	TGTGCCAGTAGGAACTACCTCCGAGGCAATGAGCAGTTCTTC
.	TRBJ1-6	TRBV19	.	16	CASQAQGGRGNSPLHF	TGTGCCAGTCAGGCGCAGGGAGGTCGCGGAAATTCACCCCTCCACTTT
.	TRBJ1-5	TRBV6-1	.	14	CASSEGGLGQPQHF	TGTGCCAGCAGTGAGGGAGGCTTGGGTCAGCCCCAGCATTTT
TRBD1	TRBJ1-5	TRBV24-1	.	15	CATSDPGTGNQPQHF	TGTGCCACCAGTGACCCCGGGACAGGCAATCAGCCCCAGCATTTT
TRBD1	TRBJ1-4	TRBV5-4	.	16	CASSMNRGATNEKLFF	TGTGCCAGCAGCATGAACAGGGGGGCGACTAATGAAAAACTGTTTTTT
.	TRBJ1-2	TRBV19	.	13	CASTKDQGYGYTF	TGTGCCAGTACTAAAGACCAGGGCTATGGCTACACCTTC
TRBD1	TRBJ1-2	TRBV6-5	.	15	CASRKQGQGARGYTF	TGTGCCAGCAGGAAACAGGGACAGGGGGCGCGTGGCTACACCTTC
.	TRBJ1-1	TRBV14	.	13	CASSQDGRPGAFF	TGTGCCAGCAGCCAAGATGGTAGGCCAGGCGCTTTCTTT
.	TRBJ1-5	TRBV5-1	.	15	CASSFGDKRNQPQHF	TGCGCCAGCAGCTTTGGGGACAAAAGAAATCAGCCCCAGCATTTT
.	TRBJ2-2	TRBV5-5	few	18	CASSSRSSWLGNTGELFF	TGTGCCAGCAGCTCCCGCTCCTCCTGGCTGGGTAACACCGGGGAGCTGTTTTTT
.	TRBJ2-7	TRBV4-1	.	14	CASSQDGASYEQYF	TGCGCCAGCAGCCAAGATGGGGCCTCTTACGAGCAGTACTTC
TRBD1	TRBJ2-5	TRBV29-1	.	13	CSVSPGQQETQYF	TGCAGCGTTTCCCCGGGACAGCAAGAGACCCAGTACTTC
TRBD2	TRBJ2-1	TRBV28	.	14	CASEREWGGNEQFF	TGTGCCAGCGAGCGGGAGTGGGGGGGCAATGAGCAGTTCTTC
.	TRBJ2-7	TRBV5-1	.	12	CASRPGIGEQYF	TGCGCCAGCAGGCCGGGAATCGGCGAGCAGTACTTC
.	TRBJ2-7	TRBV29-1	.	13	CSVVASRGYEQYF	TGCAGCGTTGTAGCGTCCCGGGGATACGAGCAGTACTTC
.	TRBJ1-6	TRBV28	.	15	CASSLRGTYNSPLHF	TGTGCCAGCAGTTTAAGGGGGACCTATAATTCACCCCTCCACTTT
.	TRBJ2-6	TRBV6-4	.	18	CASSEGVAANSGANVLTF	TGTGCCAGCAGTGAAGGAGTAGCCGCCAACTCTGGGGCCAACGTCCTGACTTTC
.	TRBJ2-3	TRBV5-6	.	17	CASSLIGRGYGTDTQYF	TGTGCCAGCAGCTTAATTGGGCGGGGATATGGGACAGATACGCAGTATTTT
.	TRBJ1-1	TRBV5-1	.	13	CASSLEEGTEAFF	TGCGCCAGCAGCTTGGAAGAGGGCACTGAAGCTTTCTTT
.	TRBJ1-1	TRBV5-1	.	14	CASSLEGMNTEAFF	TGCGCCAGCAGCTTGGAGGGGATGAACACTGAAGCTTTCTTT
TRBD1	TRBJ2-7	TRBV6-5	.	15	CASRRKGDSSYEQYF	TGTGCCAGCAGACGGAAAGGGGACAGCTCCTACGAGCAGTACTTC
TRBD1	TRBJ1-4	TRBV7-9	.	18	CASSLDGDPGQANEKLFF	TGTGCCAGCAGCTTAGATGGAGATCCGGGACAGGCAAATGAAAAACTGTTTTTT
.	TRBJ1-1	TRBV3-1/TRBV3-2	.	16	CASSQELGFRNTEAFF	TGTGCCAGCAGCCAAGAACTAGGTTTCCGGAACACTGAAGCTTTCTTT
.	TRBJ1-5	TRBV3-1/TRBV3-2	.	14	CASSQGYPNQPQHF	TGTGCCAGCAGCCAAGGTTATCCCAATCAGCCCCAGCATTTT
TRBD2	TRBJ2-1	TRBV11-3	.	16	CASSLGASGLYNEQFF	TGTGCCAGCAGCTTAGGAGCTAGCGGGTTGTACAATGAGCAGTTCTTC
.	TRBJ1-2	TRBV9	.	14	CASSSKRFDYGYTF	TGTGCCAGCAGCTCCAAAAGGTTCGACTATGGCTACACCTTC
TRBD1	TRBJ2-2	TRBV18	.	15	CASSSTGGAAGELFF	TGTGCCAGCTCATCTACAGGGGGCGCGGCCGGGGAGCTGTTTTTT
.	TRBJ1-6	TRBV28	once	19	CASSPREQGLSSYNSPLHF	TGTGCCAGCAGTCCGAGGGAACAGGGCCTATCCTCCTATAATTCACCCCTCCACTTT
.	TRBJ1-4	TRBV5-7	.	14	CASPVEGPNEKLFF	TGTGCCAGTCCAGTTGAGGGCCCCAATGAAAAACTGTTTTTT
.	TRBJ1-4	TRBV24-1	.	14	CATSDRGPSGKLFF	TGTGCCACCAGTGATCGTGGACCAAGCGGAAAACTGTTTTTT
.	TRBJ2-3	TRBV12-3/TRBV12-4	.	13	CASTSSGPDTQYF	TGTGCCAGCACCTCCTCCGGACCGGATACGCAGTATTTT
.	TRBJ1-6	TRBV3-1/TRBV3-2	.	16	CASSQATGLVLSPLHF	TGTGCCAGCAGCCAAGCTACCGGGTTGGTTCTTTCACCCCTCCACTTT
TRBD2	TRBJ2-1	TRBV5-5	.	17	CASNKGQREAIWDEQFF	TGTGCCAGCAACAAGGGACAGCGGGAGGCCATCTGGGATGAGCAGTTCTTC
.	TRBJ1-5	TRBV27	once	15	CASSFSSYSNQPQHF	TGTGCCAGCAGTTTTTCCTCTTATAGCAATCAGCCCCAGCATTTT
.	TRBJ2-1	TRBV7-9	.	13	CASSLEQENEQFF	TGTGCCAGCAGCTTAGAACAGGAGAATGAGCAGTTCTTC
.	TRBJ1-1	TRBV28	once	12	CASSLGDTEAFF	TGTGCCAGCAGTTTAGGGGACACTGAAGCTTTCTTT
.	TRBJ2-7	TRBV12-3/TRBV12-4	.	12	CASSLKSYEQYF	TGTGCCAGCAGTTTGAAATCGTACGAGCAGTACTTC
TRBD1	TRBJ1-2	TRBV6-1	.	13	CASSDGQGHGYTF	TGTGCCAGCAGTGACGGACAGGGACATGGCTACACCTTC
.	TRBJ2-1	TRBV2	.	16	CASSDQGLISYNEQFF	TGTGCCAGCAGTGATCAGGGCCTAATATCTTACAATGAGCAGTTCTTC
TRBD1	TRBJ1-1	TRBV5-6	.	15	CASSSYRQGSGEAFF	TGTGCCAGCAGCTCCTATCGACAGGGTAGCGGAGAAGCTTTCTTT
.	TRBJ2-5	TRBV15	.	16	CATSREGAGPQETQYF	TGTGCCACCAGCAGAGAGGGGGCGGGACCCCAAGAGACCCAGTACTTC
TRBD1	TRBJ2-1	TRBV7-7	.	16	CASSLDSGTGNNEQFF	TGTGCTAGCAGCTTAGATTCGGGGACAGGGAACAATGAGCAGTTCTTC
.	TRBJ2-5	TRBV14	.	14	CASSRGHLGETQYF	TGTGCCAGCAGCCGGGGACACCTCGGCGAGACCCAGTACTTC
.	TRBJ1-2	TRBV6-5	.	14	CASSRPQRGYGYTF	TGTGCCAGCTCGAGGCCGCAGAGGGGATATGGCTACACCTTC
.	TRBJ2-6	TRBV7-3	once	15	CASSHTGPGANVLTF	TGTGCCAGCAGCCATACAGGGCCCGGGGCCAACGTCCTGACTTTC